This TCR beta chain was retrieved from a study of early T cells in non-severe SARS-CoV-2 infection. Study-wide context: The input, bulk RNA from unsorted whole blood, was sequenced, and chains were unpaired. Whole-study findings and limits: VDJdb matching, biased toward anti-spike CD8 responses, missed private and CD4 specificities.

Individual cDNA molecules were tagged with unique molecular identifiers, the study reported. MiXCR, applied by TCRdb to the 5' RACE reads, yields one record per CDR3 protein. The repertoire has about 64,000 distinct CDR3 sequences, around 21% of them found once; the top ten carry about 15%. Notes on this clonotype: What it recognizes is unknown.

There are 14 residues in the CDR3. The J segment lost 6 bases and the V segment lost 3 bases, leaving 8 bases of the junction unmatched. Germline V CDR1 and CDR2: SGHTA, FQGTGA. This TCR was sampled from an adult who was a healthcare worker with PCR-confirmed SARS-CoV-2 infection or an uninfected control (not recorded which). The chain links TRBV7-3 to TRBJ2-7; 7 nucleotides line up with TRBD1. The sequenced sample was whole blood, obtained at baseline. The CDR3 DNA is TGTGCCAGCAGCTTCGGACAGGAGAATACCGAGCAGTACTTC. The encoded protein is CASSFGQENTEQYF.